One and the same sample provided the 19 T cell receptor beta chains below, sequenced in a study of low-dose radiotherapy and immunotherapy resistance in tumors. First-strand cDNA relied on TRAV- and TRBV-specific primers spanning alpha and beta chains. It was with a constant-region primer and a V-primer adapter that TCRs were amplified over around 19 PCR cycles. TCRdb analysed the reads with MiXCR anew, one entry per CDR3 protein. The repertoire consists of under 95,000 distinct CDR3 sequences, with less than 20% occurring once and the leading ten covering 1.1% to 1.5%. The time point was: after trial treatment. Described treatment: LDRT plus nivolumab, ipilimumab, low-dose cyclophosphamide and aspirin (RACIN trial). The sequencing here drew on PBMCs, taken after low-dose radiotherapy plus immunotherapy. All receptors derive from a male donor with prostate cancer.

This clonotype occurred many times. The chain uses TRBV27 and TRBJ1-2; maybe TRBD1 (5 bases). V dropped 3 bases and J dropped 10 bases, with 15 bases sitting between them. Germline V gene sequence: CDR1 MNHEY, CDR2 SMNVEV (reference sequence). This CDR3 contains 13 residues. The chain's CDR3 is CASSFVQAGPYTF. In DNA, the CDR3 is TGTGCCAGCAGTTTCGTACAGGCGGGGCCCTACACCTTC.

With respect to this clonotype: With only one base between it and a far larger clone, this is likely a read error. This chain uses TRBV6-8 with TRBJ2-1; D gene ambiguous. The CDR3 is 13 amino acids. Looked up from germline, CDR1 is MNHGY and CDR2 is SAAAGT. V was clipped by 8 bases and J by 13 bases, with 21 bases between them. CDR3 nucleotides: TGTGCCAGCGGTATAGTCAAAAGCGAAACTCAGTTCTTC. Protein product: CASGIVKSETQFF.

This clonotype was found many times. This chain uses TRBV20-1 with TRBJ1-1; the D gene is possibly TRBD1 (6 bases). This CDR3 has 14 residues. Germline CDR1 is DFQATT and CDR2 is SNEGSKA (reference sequence). V was cut by 3 bases and J by 1 base, with 12 bases left in between. The CDR3 here is CSASRGHSNTEAFF. For the CDR3, the DNA is TGCAGTGCTAGCCGGGGACATTCGAACACTGAAGCTTTCTTT.

V and J are TRBV10-3 and TRBJ2-7, with 7 positions matching TRBD2. Per the germline V gene, CDR1 is ENHRY and CDR2 is SYGVKD. The junction had 6 bases not matched to a gene; V was cut back by 2 bases and J by 5 bases. The CDR3 covers 14 residues. The CDR3 nucleotides read TGTGCCATCAGTGAGCGGGAGGTGAGAAACGAGCAGTACTTC. Its protein is CAISEREVRNEQYF.

As concerns this clonotype: A far larger clone is off by one base, so a read error is likely. The gene calls are TRBV5-1 and TRBJ2-7, with 7 nucleotides matching TRBD2. Looked up from germline, CDR1 is SGHRS and CDR2 is YFSETQ. This CDR3 comprises 14 residues. V lost 0 bases to trimming and J lost 7 bases; unmatched junction nucleotides: 7. The CDR3 spells CASSLGLANNEQYF. The CDR3 DNA reads TGCGCCAGCAGCTTGGGACTAGCCAACAATGAGCAGTACTTC.

This clonotype was detected many times. V is TRBV2 and J is TRBJ2-2; no clear D gene. V was cut by 0 bases and J by 1 base, with 6 bases left in between. From germline, CDR1 is SNHLY and CDR2 FYNNEI. The CDR3 runs to 15 residues. The CDR3 bases are TGTGCCAGCAGTGAAGCGCGTCTGAACACCGGGGAGCTGTTTTTT. This translates into CASSEARLNTGELFF.

The table lists this clonotype with many counts. This chain uses TRBV7-6 with TRBJ2-2; no clear D gene. Trimming left V 0 bases short and J 8 bases short, with 19 bases between. The CDR3 consists of 17 residues. From germline, CDR1 is SGHVS and CDR2 FNYEAQ. CDR3 nucleotide sequence: TGTGCCAGCAGCTTAGCAGGCCAGCAGTATGTGGGAGGGGAGCTGTTTTTT. Translating it yields CASSLAGQQYVGGELFF.

The table lists this clonotype with many counts. The rearrangement links TRBV10-3 to TRBJ2-1, with D possibly TRBD2 on 6 matching bases. CDR3 size: 11 residues. Trimming took 6 bases from V and 9 from J, leaving 9 bases between them. In germline, CDR1 is ENHRY, CDR2 SYGVKD. CDR3: CAISEEGEQFF. The CDR3 region has the DNA TGTGCCATCAGCGAGGAGGGTGAGCAGTTCTTC.

In this sample, this clonotype turned up many times. The chain combines TRBV20-1 with TRBJ2-4; 8 bases match TRBD1. Germline CDR1 and CDR2: DFQATT and SNEGSKA (reference sequence). This CDR3 has 15 amino acids. V lost 0 bases, J lost 5 bases, and 6 bases stayed unmatched. The CDR3 bases are TGCAGTGCTAGAGATGGACAGGGCAACGAAAACATTCAGTACTTC. It codes for CSARDGQGNENIQYF.

This clonotype was observed many times. The chain recombines TRBV28 with TRBJ2-3, with D tentatively TRBD1 (6 bases). The CDR3 consists of 15 residues. Between the trimmed V and J ends, which lost 3 bases and 7 bases, there was a span of 17 bases. Germline V gene sequence: CDR1 MDHEN, CDR2 SYDVKM. The CDR3 spells CASSLYDRFLHTQYF. As DNA, the CDR3 is TGTGCCAGCAGTTTGTACGACAGGTTCCTCCATACGCAGTATTTT.

By sample share, this clonotype is medium-sized. This chain uses TRBV5-5 with TRBJ2-1, with 11 positions matching TRBD1. V lost 3 bases to trimming and J lost 6 bases; unmatched junction nucleotides: 2. The CDR3 has 14 residues. Germline CDR1 reads SGHKS; CDR2 reads YYEKEE (reference sequence). CDR3 protein: CASSSGQGANEQFF. The DNA for the CDR3 is TGTGCCAGCAGCTCCGGACAGGGGGCCAATGAGCAGTTCTTC. Supplemented by reference TRBV5-5 and TRBJ2-1, the full variable domain reads DAGVTQSPTHLIKTRGQQVTLRCSPISGHKSVSWYQQVLGQGPQFIFQYYEKEERGRGNFPDRFSARQFPNYSSELNVNALLLGDSALYLCASSSGQGANEQFFGPGTRLTVL.

This clonotype was observed once. V usage is TRBV6-2 or TRBV6-3 and J usage is TRBJ2-3; 7 bases map to TRBD1. Unmatched junction bases numbered 5, after V lost 0 bases and J lost 2 bases. Germline assignment: CDR1 MNHEY and CDR2 SVGEGT. The CDR3 has 16 amino acids. CDR3 DNA sequence: TGTGCCAGCAGTTACTCGGGGACAGCTTTCACAGATACGCAGTATTTT. Protein sequence: CASSYSGTAFTDTQYF.

V usage is TRBV7-1 and J usage is TRBJ1-3; a possible D gene is TRBD1 (5 bases). TRBV7-1 carries the ORF label, with uncertain function. Trimming shortened V by 2 bases and J by 5 bases, and 16 bases separated the two germline ends. The CDR3 is 16 amino acids. CDR3 protein: CASSSSSGTARNTIYF. CDR3 coding DNA: TGTGCCAGCAGCTCATCGTCCGGGACCGCCAGAAACACCATATATTTT.

This clonotype was counted many times. The chain recombines TRBV2 with TRBJ2-1; TRBD1 or TRBD2 may be the D gene (6 bases each). Germline V CDR1 and CDR2: SNHLY, FYNNEI. Trimming pared 5 bases from V and 4 bases from J, leaving 18 bases between. This CDR3 spans 16 amino acids. The CDR3 sequence: CASSLGGSLMYNEQFF. For the CDR3, the DNA is TGTGCCAGCAGTCTGGGGGGCAGTCTTATGTACAATGAGCAGTTCTTC.

In this sample, this clonotype turned up many times. This chain links TRBV7-9 with TRBJ2-1, with D hard to call. The germline V gene encodes CDR1 SEHNR and CDR2 FQNEAQ (reference sequence). V was cut by 1 base and J by 5 bases, with 12 bases left in between. CDR3 size: 15 residues. The CDR3 is CASSLVAATHNEQFF. The CDR3 nucleotides are TGTGCCAGCAGCTTAGTGGCAGCTACCCACAATGAGCAGTTCTTC.

Ten or more counts support this clonotype. The chain joins TRBV29-1 to TRBJ1-2, with 10 bases matching TRBD1. Trimming took 6 bases from V and 8 from J; bases not matched to a gene: 12. Germline V gene sequence: CDR1 SQVTM, CDR2 ANQGSEA. The length of the CDR3 is 14 residues. For the CDR3, the DNA is TGCAGCGTGGCCGGGACAGGGGCAACAAGCGGCTACACCTTC. Encoded protein: CSVAGTGATSGYTF.

This clonotype is labeled as medium-sized (0.01 to 0.1%). J is TRBJ2-7 and V is TRBV28; D remains ambiguous. V lost 2 bases and J lost 6, with 8 bases in between. Germline values: CDR1 MDHEN, CDR2 SYDVKM. This CDR3 spans 12 amino acids. CDR3 loop: CASSLTSSEQYF. CDR3 in DNA: TGTGCCAGCAGTTTAACGTCCAGCGAGCAGTACTTC.

This clonotype was seen ten or more times. CDR3 residues: CASSPPTSGLGEQYF. CDR3 bases: TGTGCCAGCAGCCCACCGACTAGCGGGCTCGGCGAGCAGTACTTC. The J gene is TRBJ2-7, the V gene TRBV7-2, with TRBD2 matching 10 bases. The CDR3 contains 15 residues. Germline lookup yields CDR1 SGHTA and CDR2 FQGNSA. V lost 5 bases and J lost 6; bases outside the gene matches: 10.

To note about this clonotype: A single base separates this from a much larger clone, so it may be a read error. The rearrangement joins TRBV7-3 to TRBJ2-1; D may be TRBD1 or TRBD2 (5 bases each). CDR1 SGHTA and CDR2 FQGTGA come from the germline V gene. The CDR3 consists of 13 residues. V dropped 5 bases and J dropped 10 bases, with 15 bases sitting between them. The chain's CDR3 is CASSRDPTYEQFF. The CDR3 nucleotides are TGTGCCAGCAGCAGGGACCCTACCTACGAGCAGTTCTTC.